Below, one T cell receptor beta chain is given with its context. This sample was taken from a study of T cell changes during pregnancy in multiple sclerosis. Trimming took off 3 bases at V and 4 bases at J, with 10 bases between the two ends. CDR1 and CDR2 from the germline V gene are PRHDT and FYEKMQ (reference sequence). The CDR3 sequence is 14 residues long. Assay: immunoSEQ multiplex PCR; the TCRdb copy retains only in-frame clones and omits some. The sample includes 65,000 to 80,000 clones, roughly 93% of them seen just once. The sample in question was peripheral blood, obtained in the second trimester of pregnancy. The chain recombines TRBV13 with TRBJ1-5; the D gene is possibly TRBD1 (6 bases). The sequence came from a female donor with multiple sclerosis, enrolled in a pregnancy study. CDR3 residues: CASSFGQLNQPQHF. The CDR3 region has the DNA TGTGCCAGCAGCTTCGGACAGTTAAATCAGCCCCAGCATTTT. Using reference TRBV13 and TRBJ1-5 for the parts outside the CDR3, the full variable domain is AAGVIQSPRHLIKEKRETATLKCYPIPRHDTVYWYQQGPGQDPQFLISFYEKMQSDKGSIPDRFSAQQFSDYHSELNMSSLELGDSALYFCASSFGQLNQPQHFGDGTRLSIL.